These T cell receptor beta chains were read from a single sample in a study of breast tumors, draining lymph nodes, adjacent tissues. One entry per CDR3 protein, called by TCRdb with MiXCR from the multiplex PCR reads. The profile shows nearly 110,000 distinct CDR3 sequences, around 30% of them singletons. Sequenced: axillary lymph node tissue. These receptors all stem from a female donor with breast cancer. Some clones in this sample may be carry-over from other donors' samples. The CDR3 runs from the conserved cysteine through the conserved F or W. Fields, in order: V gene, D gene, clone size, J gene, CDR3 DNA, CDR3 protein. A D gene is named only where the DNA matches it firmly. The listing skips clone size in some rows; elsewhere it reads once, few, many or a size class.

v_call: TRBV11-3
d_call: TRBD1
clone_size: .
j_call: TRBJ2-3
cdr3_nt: TGTGCCAGCAGCAAGACAGGGTCTCCGGAGTATTTT
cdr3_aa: CASSKTGSPEYF

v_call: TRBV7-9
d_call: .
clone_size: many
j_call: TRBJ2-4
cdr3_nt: TGTGCCAGCAGCCCGAAGAACCCAGGAATGAACATTCAGTACTTC
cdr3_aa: CASSPKNPGMNIQYF

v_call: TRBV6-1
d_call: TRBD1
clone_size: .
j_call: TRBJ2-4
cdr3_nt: TGTGCCAGCAGTAGAATGGGCCGGGACAGGGGGCCGAACATTCAGTACTTC
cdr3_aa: CASSRMGRDRGPNIQYF

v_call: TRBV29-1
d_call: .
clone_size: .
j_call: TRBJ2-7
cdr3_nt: TGCAGCGTAAAAGCGGAGCTCTCCTACGAGCAGTACTTC
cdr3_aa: CSVKAELSYEQYF

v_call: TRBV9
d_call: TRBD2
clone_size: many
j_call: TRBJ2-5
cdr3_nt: TGTGCCAGCAGCGTTGGATGGGGGACTAGCGCCCAAGAGACCCAGTACTTC
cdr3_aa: CASSVGWGTSAQETQYF

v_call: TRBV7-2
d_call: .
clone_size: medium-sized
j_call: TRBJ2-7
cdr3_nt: TGTGCCAGCAGCCAACGAGGCGGGGCCACCTACGAGCAGTACTTC
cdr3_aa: CASSQRGGATYEQYF

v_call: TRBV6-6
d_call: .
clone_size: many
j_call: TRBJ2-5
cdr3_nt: TGTGCCAGCAGTCACTCGAAGGCGAGAGGGTGGGTCATAGAAGAGACCCAGTACTTC
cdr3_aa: CASSHSKARGWVIEETQYF

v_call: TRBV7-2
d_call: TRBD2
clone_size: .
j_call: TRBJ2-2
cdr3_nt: TGTGCCAGCAGCTCGGGCGGGAGCGGGCTCACCGGGGAGCTGTTTTTT
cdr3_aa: CASSSGGSGLTGELFF

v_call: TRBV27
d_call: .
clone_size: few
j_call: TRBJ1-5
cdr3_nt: TGTGCCAGCAGTTTGGGGTTCAATCAGCCCCAGCATTTT
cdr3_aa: CASSLGFNQPQHF

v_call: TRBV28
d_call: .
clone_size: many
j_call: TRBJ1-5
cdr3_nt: TGTGCCAGCAGTTTCGGTCTATTTCAGCCCCAGCATTTT
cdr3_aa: CASSFGLFQPQHF

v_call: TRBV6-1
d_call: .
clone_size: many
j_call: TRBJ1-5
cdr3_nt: TGTGCCAGCAGTGAAGTGAGGAATCAGCCCCAGCATTTT
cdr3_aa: CASSEVRNQPQHF

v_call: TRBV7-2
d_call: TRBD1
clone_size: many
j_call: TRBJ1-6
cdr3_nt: TGTGCCAGCAGCTTAGTGGCACAGGGGAAAGGGTCACCCCTCCACTTT
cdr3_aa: CASSLVAQGKGSPLHF

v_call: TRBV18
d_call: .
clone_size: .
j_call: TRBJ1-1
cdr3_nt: TGTGCCAGCTCACCGGGGTTCACCACTGAAGCTTTCTTT
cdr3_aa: CASSPGFTTEAFF

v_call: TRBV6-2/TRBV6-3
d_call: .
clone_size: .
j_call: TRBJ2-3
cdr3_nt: TGTGCCAGCAGTCACTCCGGGGATACGCAGTATTTT
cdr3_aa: CASSHSGDTQYF

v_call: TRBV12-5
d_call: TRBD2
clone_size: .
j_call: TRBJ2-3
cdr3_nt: TGTGCTAGTGGTTTTGGACTAGCGGGGGGTTTGGTCACAGATACGCAGTATTTT
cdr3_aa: CASGFGLAGGLVTDTQYF

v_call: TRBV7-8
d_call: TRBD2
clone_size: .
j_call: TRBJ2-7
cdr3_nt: TGTGCCAGCAGCTTAGGGGCTAGCGGGGGGGTCTACGAGCAGTACTTC
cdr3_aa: CASSLGASGGVYEQYF

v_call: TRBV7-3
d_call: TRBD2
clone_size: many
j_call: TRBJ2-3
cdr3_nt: TGTGCCAGCAGCTTAACGCCGGCTAGCGGGGGGGCGACAGATACGCAGTATTTT
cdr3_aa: CASSLTPASGGATDTQYF

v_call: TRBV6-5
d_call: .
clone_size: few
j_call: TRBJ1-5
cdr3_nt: TGTGCCAGCAGTCACGGGGCCCCGAGCAATCAGCCCCAGCATTTT
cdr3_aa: CASSHGAPSNQPQHF

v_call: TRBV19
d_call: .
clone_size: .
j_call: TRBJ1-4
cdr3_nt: TGTGCCAGTAGTATCCTGCAAGCAGATCGGGAGGAGATTAATGAAAAACTGTTTTTT
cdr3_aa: CASSILQADREEINEKLFF

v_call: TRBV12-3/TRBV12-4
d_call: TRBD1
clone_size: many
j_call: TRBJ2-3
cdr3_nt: TGTGCCAGCAGAAGGACAGGGGAAGATACGCAGTATTTT
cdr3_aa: CASRRTGEDTQYF

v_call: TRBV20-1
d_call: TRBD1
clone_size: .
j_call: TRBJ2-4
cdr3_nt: TGCAGTGCCAGAGCCGCCGGACAGGGAACCATTCAGTACTTC
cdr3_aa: CSARAAGQGTIQYF

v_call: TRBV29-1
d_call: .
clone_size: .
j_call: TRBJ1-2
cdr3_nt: TGCAGCGTTGAAGCAGGGACTAACTATGGCTACACCTTC
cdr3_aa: CSVEAGTNYGYTF

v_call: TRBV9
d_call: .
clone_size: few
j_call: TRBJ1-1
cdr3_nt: TGTGCCAGCAGCGCCACAGGGACGGACACTGAAGCTTTCTTT
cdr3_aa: CASSATGTDTEAFF

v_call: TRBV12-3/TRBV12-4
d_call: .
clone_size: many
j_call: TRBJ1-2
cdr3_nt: TGTGCCAGCAGTTTATTAGGGTATGGCTACACCTTC
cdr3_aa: CASSLLGYGYTF

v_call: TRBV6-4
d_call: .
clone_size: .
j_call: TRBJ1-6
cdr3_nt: TGTGCCAGCAGTCCCGGGACCTCCAGTCGGTCACCCCTCCACTTT
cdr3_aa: CASSPGTSSRSPLHF

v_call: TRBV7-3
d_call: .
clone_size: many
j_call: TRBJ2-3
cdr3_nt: TGTGCCAGCAGCCCTTTAAGCACAGATACGCAGTATTTT
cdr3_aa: CASSPLSTDTQYF

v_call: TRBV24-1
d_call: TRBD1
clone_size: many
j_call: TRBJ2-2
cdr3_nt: TGTGCCACCAGTGAACCAGGGGGCTTCGGGGAGCTGTTTTTT
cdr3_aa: CATSEPGGFGELFF

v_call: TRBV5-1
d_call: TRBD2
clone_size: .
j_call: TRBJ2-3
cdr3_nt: TGCGCCAGCGGCCTAGGACTAGCGGGGACCGATACGCAGTATTTT
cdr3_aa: CASGLGLAGTDTQYF

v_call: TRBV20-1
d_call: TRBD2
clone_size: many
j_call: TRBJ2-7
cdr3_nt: TGCAGTGCCTCTGGTTCTAGCGGGAGCGGGGAGCAGTACTTC
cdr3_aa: CSASGSSGSGEQYF

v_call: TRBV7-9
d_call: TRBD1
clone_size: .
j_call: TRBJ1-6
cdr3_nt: TGTGCCAGTAGCTTGGGACAGGGGGCCACCCCACCCCTCCACTTT
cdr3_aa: CASSLGQGATPPLHF

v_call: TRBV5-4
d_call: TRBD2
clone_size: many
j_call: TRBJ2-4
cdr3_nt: TGTGCCAGCAGCTTAGGGACTAGCGGGGGCGGCATTCAGTACTTC
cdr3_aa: CASSLGTSGGGIQYF

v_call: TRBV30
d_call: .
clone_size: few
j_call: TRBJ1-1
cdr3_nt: TGTGCCTGGAGTCTAGAAGGGGGGGACATGAACACTGAAGCTTTCTTT
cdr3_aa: CAWSLEGGDMNTEAFF

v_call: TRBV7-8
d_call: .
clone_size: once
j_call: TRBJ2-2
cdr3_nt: .
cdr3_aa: CASSLVGAGANVLTFGAGGELFF

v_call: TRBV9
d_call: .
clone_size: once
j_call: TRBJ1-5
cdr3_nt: TGTGCCAGCAGCAAGTTGGATAAGCAGCATTTTGATTTT
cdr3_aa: CASSKLDKQHFDF

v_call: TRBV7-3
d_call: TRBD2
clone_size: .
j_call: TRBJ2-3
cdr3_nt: TGTGCCAGCAGCTGGCTAGCGGGAGTTGCAGATACGCAGTATTTT
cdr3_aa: CASSWLAGVADTQYF

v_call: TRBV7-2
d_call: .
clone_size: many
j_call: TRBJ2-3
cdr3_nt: TGTGCCAGCAGCTTAGTCGGGGTAGCCACAGATACGCAGTATTTT
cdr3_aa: CASSLVGVATDTQYF

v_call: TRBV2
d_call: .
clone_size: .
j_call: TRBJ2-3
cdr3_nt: TGTGCCAGCCGATTTTTCACAGATACGCAGTATTTT
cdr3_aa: CASRFFTDTQYF

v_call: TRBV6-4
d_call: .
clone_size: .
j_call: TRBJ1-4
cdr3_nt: TGTGCCAGCAGTGACTCGACTAATGAAAAACTGTTTTTT
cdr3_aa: CASSDSTNEKLFF

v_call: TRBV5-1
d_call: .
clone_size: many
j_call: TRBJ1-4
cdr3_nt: TGCGCCAGCAGCTCTACCGGGACTACAAATGAAAAACTGTTTTTT
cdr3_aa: CASSSTGTTNEKLFF

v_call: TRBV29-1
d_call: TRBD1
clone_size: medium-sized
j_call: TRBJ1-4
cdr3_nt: TGCAGCGCCAACAGGGGCGTTGGTGAAAAACTGTTTTTT
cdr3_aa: CSANRGVGEKLFF

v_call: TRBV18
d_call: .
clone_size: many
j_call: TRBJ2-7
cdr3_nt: TGTGCCAGCTCAGGAGGGGGCGTCGGTGAGCAGTACTTC
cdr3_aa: CASSGGGVGEQYF

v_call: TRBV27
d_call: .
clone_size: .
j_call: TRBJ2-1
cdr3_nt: TGTGCCAGCAGTTTAGAAGGGTTAAGCTCCTACAATGAGCAGTTCTTC
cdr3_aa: CASSLEGLSSYNEQFF

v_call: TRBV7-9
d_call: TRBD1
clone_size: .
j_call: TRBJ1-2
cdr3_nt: TGTGCCAGCAGCTTCGGACAGGGGAATGGCTACACCTTC
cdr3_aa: CASSFGQGNGYTF

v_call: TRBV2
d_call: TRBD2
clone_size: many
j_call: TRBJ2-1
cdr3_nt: TGTGCCAGCATCCCGGGACTAGCGGGAGCCAATGAGCAGTTCTTC
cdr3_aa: CASIPGLAGANEQFF

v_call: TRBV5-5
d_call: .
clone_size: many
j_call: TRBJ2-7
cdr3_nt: TGTGCCAGCAGCTTGGACGGCAGGGTGATTCACGAGCAGTACTTC
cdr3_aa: CASSLDGRVIHEQYF

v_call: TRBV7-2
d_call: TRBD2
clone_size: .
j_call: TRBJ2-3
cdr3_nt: TGTGCCAGCGGCATGGGGACTAGCGGGGGCCCGGATACGCAGTATTTT
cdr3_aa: CASGMGTSGGPDTQYF